This T cell receptor (beta chain) was sequenced during a study of neurological immune-mediated disorders. Germline CDR1 reads SNHLY; CDR2 reads FYNNEI. The CDR3 spans 15 residues. V dropped 3 bases and J dropped 4; count of bases not matched to a gene: 1. This clonotype was observed many times. MiXCR, run by TCRdb on the 5' RACE reads, gives a single entry per CDR3 protein. Of some 60,000 distinct CDR3 sequences listed, 2% to 3% are singletons. The sequence came from a man over 45 with multiple sclerosis. The specimen sequenced was PBMCs. The genes are TRBV2 and TRBJ2-2; 11 nucleotides align to TRBD1. The CDR3 region has the DNA TGTGCCAGCAGTGAGGACAGGGGGCTCACCGGGGAGCTGTTTTTT. Residues: CASSEDRGLTGELFF.